This T cell receptor (beta chain) was sequenced during a study of T cells in Graves' hyperthyroidism and ophthalmopathy. CDR3 length: 13 residues. V lost 3 bases and J 9 bases, leaving 12 bases between the germline ends. Germline loops: CDR1 MRHNA, CDR2 SNTAGT. Amplified TCR beta CDR3 regions derived from RNA transcripts. The HTBI set primed first-round TCR CDR3 RT-PCR. TCRdb reprocessed the multiplex PCR reads via MiXCR and lists one record per CDR3 protein. The sample carries fewer than 750,000 distinct CDR3 sequences, roughly 14% recorded once. The rearrangement uses TRBV6-4 and TRBJ1-5, with D possibly matching TRBD1 (5 bases). The sequence was obtained from a woman in her thirties or forties with Graves' ophthalmopathy. The source material was blood. CDR3: CASSEWGERPQHF. CDR3 bases: TGTGCCAGCAGTGAATGGGGGGAACGGCCCCAGCATTTT.